This T cell receptor beta chain was sequenced for a study of T cell repertoires in cytomegalovirus infection. TCRdb passed the reads through MiXCR, listing each CDR3 protein once. The repertoire holds approximately 910,000 distinct CDR3 sequences, with approximately 30% as singletons. Of note for this clonotype: Antigen: not known.

Whole-study results and caveats: Summed frequency of shared TCR beta families picked out CMV carriers who also had the relevant HLA.

From germline, CDR1 is SGHAT and CDR2 FQNNGV. This CDR3 is 14 amino acids long. Trimming took off 0 bases at V and 1 base at J, with 6 bases between the two ends. The material sequenced was cultured CD8+ T cells from PBMCs, taken from culture after CMV antigen stimulation. This receptor was identified in a human donor in good health (CMV status not recorded). Some clones in this sample may be carry-over from other donors' samples. The chain joins TRBV11-2 to TRBJ1-1; TRBD1 might be the D (5 bases). The chain's CDR3 is CASSLDGTNTEAFF. CDR3 DNA sequence: TGTGCCAGCAGCTTAGACGGGACGAACACTGAAGCTTTCTTT.